This is a list of T cell receptor beta chains from one sample in a study of T cell repertoires in cytomegalovirus infection. TCRdb passed the reads through MiXCR, listing each CDR3 protein once. The sample lists approximately 400,000 distinct CDR3 sequences, approximately 30% seen once, with roughly an eighth in the top ten. The source material was PBMCs. The receptors stem from a human donor in good health (CMV status not recorded). Some clones in this sample may be carry-over from other donors' samples. Each CDR3 is given with its conserved first and last residue. A D gene is named only where the DNA matches it firmly. Clone size is given for some rows only: seen once, a few or many times, or a class if the clone is expanded.

>TRBV20-1|few|.|TRBJ1-1
TGCAGTGCTAGTTCCCGAGAGGGTGGGACTGAAGCTTTCTTT
CSASSREGGTEAFF
>TRBV6-8|few|.|TRBJ1-4
TGTGCCAGCAGTTACTTGAGTACTAATGAAAAACTGTTTTTT
CASSYLSTNEKLFF
>TRBV24-1|.|TRBD1|TRBJ2-7
TGTGCCACCAGTGACCGGGACAGCTCCTACGAGCAGTACTTC
CATSDRDSSYEQYF
>TRBV4-1|few|.|TRBJ1-5
TGCGCCAGCAGCCAAGATCCGGGGGTTTGGCAGCCCCAGCATTTT
CASSQDPGVWQPQHF
>TRBV6-2/TRBV6-3|.|TRBD2|TRBJ2-7
TGTGCCAGCAGCGAAGCGGGGGGAACCTACGAGCAGTACTTC
CASSEAGGTYEQYF
>TRBV7-6|.|.|TRBJ2-2
TGTGCCAGCAGTCCTGGGACACGACCACCCGGGGAGCTGTTTTTT
CASSPGTRPPGELFF
>TRBV19|few|TRBD2|TRBJ2-1
TGTGCCTCCAGACAACTAGCGTCCAACAATGAGCAGTTCTTC
CASRQLASNNEQFF
>TRBV5-4|.|TRBD1|TRBJ1-4
TGTGCCAGCAGCAACCTGGGACAGGGGGGTGAAAAACTGTTTTTT
CASSNLGQGGEKLFF
>TRBV10-2|.|.|TRBJ2-3
TGCGCCAGCAGTGACCCGGGACTCGATGTCTCTACGCAGTATTTT
CASSDPGLDVSTQYF
>TRBV14|.|TRBD1|TRBJ1-1
TGTGCCAGCAGCATTAACAGGGGAGCTGAAGCTTTCTTT
CASSINRGAEAFF
>TRBV7-8|.|.|TRBJ1-5
TGTGCCAGCAGCTTAGTTCCACGGGCTAGCAATCAGCCCCAGCATTTT
CASSLVPRASNQPQHF
>TRBV6-2/TRBV6-3|few|.|TRBJ2-1
TGTGCCAGCAGTTACGGCCTTTCCCCGCCGCTAGAGCAGTTCTTC
CASSYGLSPPLEQFF
>TRBV6-6|.|.|TRBJ1-5
TGTGCCAGCAGTCCGGGAGTAGTCGGCAATCAGCCCCAGCATTTT
CASSPGVVGNQPQHF
>TRBV7-2|.|.|TRBJ2-7
TGTGCCAGCAGCTTAGCTTCGGACACGAGCTCCTACGAGCAGTCCTTC
CASSLASDTSSYEQSF
>TRBV28|.|TRBD2|TRBJ2-3
TGTGCCAGCAGTGGACTAGGAGGAGGAACAGATACGCAGTATTTT
CASSGLGGGTDTQYF
>TRBV6-1|many|.|TRBJ2-1
TGTGCCAGCAGTGAAATGAGTAGGGGCGGGTACAATGAGCAGTTCTTC
CASSEMSRGGYNEQFF
>TRBV6-2/TRBV6-3|.|TRBD1|TRBJ1-5
TGTGCCACCGGACAAACAGGGGGCTATAGCAATCAGCCCCAGCATTTT
CATGQTGGYSNQPQHF
>TRBV5-8|.|.|TRBJ2-7
TGTGCCAGCCTGGGTCTCTCCTACGAGCAGTACTTC
CASLGLSYEQYF
>TRBV7-2|few|.|TRBJ1-5
TGTGCCAGCAGCTTAGTCAACGAGGGAAGCAATCAGCCCCAGCATTTT
CASSLVNEGSNQPQHF
>TRBV19|.|.|TRBJ2-7
TGTGCCATTAGTATTGGAGGGGGTGCCCCCTACGAGCAGTACTTC
CAISIGGGAPYEQYF
>TRBV3-1|few|.|TRBJ1-2
TGTGCCAGCAGCCATCTATCCGGCTACACCTTC
CASSHLSGYTF
>TRBV2|.|.|TRBJ1-5
TGTGCCAGCAGCCCGCACAGGGTTGGAAGCAATCAGCCCCAGCATTTT
CASSPHRVGSNQPQHF
>TRBV29-1|many|.|TRBJ1-3
TGCAGCGTTGGAGAGGGACGCAACACCATATATTTT
CSVGEGRNTIYF
>TRBV7-2|many|.|TRBJ1-5
TGTGCCAGCAGCTTAGGGGTAGGGCTCGGCAATCAGCCCCAGCATTTT
CASSLGVGLGNQPQHF
>TRBV19|.|.|TRBJ2-7
TGTGCCAGTAGTACCAGGGGAGGGAACTACGAGCAGTACTTC
CASSTRGGNYEQYF
>TRBV2|.|.|TRBJ1-6
TGTGCCAGCAGTGAAGCGTTGGGGGCCAATTCACCCCTCCACTTT
CASSEALGANSPLHF
>TRBV20-1|.|.|TRBJ1-6
TGCAGTGCAACGGTGGTGGGAAGCGCTAGTTCACCCCTCCACTTT
CSATVVGSASSPLHF
>TRBV11-2|.|.|TRBJ2-2
TGTACCAGCAGCCTAGTAAACACCGGGGAGCTGTTTTTT
CTSSLVNTGELFF
>TRBV7-8|few|.|TRBJ2-7
TGTGCCAGCAGCTTAGGGTCCGGAATATCCTACGAGCAGTACTTC
CASSLGSGISYEQYF
>TRBV5-5|once|TRBD2|TRBJ2-3
TGTGCCAGCAGCCCCGAGGTGCGGGGAGGGGCAGATACGCAGTATTTT
CASSPEVRGGADTQYF
>TRBV5-6|many|TRBD1|TRBJ1-5
TGTGCCAGCAGACCCGGGACAGGGGAACAGCCCCAGCATTTT
CASRPGTGEQPQHF
>TRBV6-4|.|TRBD2|TRBJ2-1
TGTGCCAGCAGTGACTCGACTAGCGGGGGGGCGAATGAGCAGTTCTTC
CASSDSTSGGANEQFF
>TRBV19|few|TRBD1|TRBJ1-1
TGTGCCAGTAGTATAGGACGGACAGGGAACGCTGAAGCTTTCTTT
CASSIGRTGNAEAFF
>TRBV7-6|few|.|TRBJ1-1
TGTGCCAGCAGCGTATTCACAGGCAATAAAGCTTTCTTT
CASSVFTGNKAFF
>TRBV19|few|.|TRBJ1-4
TGTGCCAGTAGGGACGGACGTGAAAAACTGTTTTTT
CASRDGREKLFF
>TRBV7-2|many|.|TRBJ2-2
TGTGCCAGCAGGGCCGGGGAGCTGTTTTTT
CASRAGELFF
>TRBV7-8|.|.|TRBJ2-3
TGTGCCAGCAGCTCGTACCGGCGAGTAGGTACGCAGTATTTT
CASSSYRRVGTQYF
>TRBV11-2|.|TRBD2|TRBJ2-5
TGTGACAGCAGCGCGGGACTAGCTAATCAAGAGACCCAGTACTTC
CDSSAGLANQETQYF
>TRBV6-2/TRBV6-3|few|.|TRBJ1-5
TGTGCCAGCTCTATACAGGGTTTCCGTGATCAGCCCCAGCATTTT
CASSIQGFRDQPQHF
>TRBV6-1|few|.|TRBJ1-5
TGTGCCAGCAGTACACAGGGAACCAATCAGCCCCAGCATTTT
CASSTQGTNQPQHF